The clone carrying this TCR beta chain was counted at least ten times. The target antigen is unknown. This CDR3 contains 13 residues. V lost 8 bases, J lost 2 bases, and 13 bases lay in between. Germline V gene lookup returns CDR1 SGHRS and CDR2 YFSETQ. The data were obtained in a study of Graves' ophthalmopathy and Graves' hyperthyroidism. Turning to the study itself: There was a collection of peripheral blood at initial diagnosis, before any treatment.

Orbital computed tomography, together with clinical symptoms, serum thyroxine, TRAb and thyroid ultrasound, was used for diagnosis. Someone took the PBMCs out of 10 ml of fresh peripheral blood. The TCR beta CDR3 regions underwent amplification from RNA transcripts. After a first-round RT-PCR with HTBI primers, a second-round multiplex PCR was run. TCRdb fed the multiplex PCR reads into MiXCR, producing one record per CDR3 protein. The sample carries 500,000 to 700,000 distinct CDR3 sequences, roughly 20% recorded once. Study-wide results and limits: Ophthalmopathy progression cases were predicted by the model with 60% to 71% sensitivity and almost 75% specificity.

This sequence was found in a young woman with stable Graves' hyperthyroidism. Some clones in this sample may be carry-over from other donors' samples. Material: peripheral blood. V usage is TRBV5-1 and J usage is TRBJ1-1, with D perhaps TRBD1 (5 bases). The CDR3 DNA sequence: TGCGCCAGTCAAACAGGAGATAACACTGAAGCTTTCTTT. Its translation: CASQTGDNTEAFF. Complete variable domain (other parts from reference TRBV5-1 and TRBJ1-1): KAGVTQTPRYLIKTRGQQVTLSCSPISGHRSVSWYQQTPGQGLQFLFEYFSETQRNKGNFPGRFSGRQFSNSRSEMNVSTLELGDSALYLCASQTGDNTEAFFGQGTRLTVV.